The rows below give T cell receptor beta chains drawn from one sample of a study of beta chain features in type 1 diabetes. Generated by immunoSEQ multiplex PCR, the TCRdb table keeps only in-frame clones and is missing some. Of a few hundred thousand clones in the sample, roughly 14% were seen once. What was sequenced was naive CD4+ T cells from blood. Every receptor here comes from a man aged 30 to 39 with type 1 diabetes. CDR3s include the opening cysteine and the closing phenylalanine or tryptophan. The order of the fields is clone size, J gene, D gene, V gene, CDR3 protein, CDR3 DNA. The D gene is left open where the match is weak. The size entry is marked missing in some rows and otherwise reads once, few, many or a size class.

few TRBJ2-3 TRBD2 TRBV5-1 CASSLDGGTTDTQYF TGCGCCAGCAGCTTGGACGGGGGGACCACAGATACGCAGTATTTT
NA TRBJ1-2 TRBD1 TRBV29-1 CSVDPGQDNYGYTF TGCAGCGTTGATCCGGGACAGGATAACTATGGCTACACCTTC
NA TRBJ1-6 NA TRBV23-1 CASSHPRRWDTAEPLHF TGCGCCAGCAGTCACCCCCGGCGATGGGACACCGCAGAACCCCTCCACTTT
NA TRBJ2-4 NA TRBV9 CASSEGENIQYF TGTGCCAGCAGCGAGGGGGAAAACATTCAGTACTTC
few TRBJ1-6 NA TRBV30 CAWSKAGDSPLHF TGTGCCTGGAGTAAAGCAGGGGATTCACCCCTCCACTTT
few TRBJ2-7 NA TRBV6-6 CASSRTTSSYEQYF TGTGCCAGCAGTCGGACAACGAGCTCCTACGAGCAGTACTTC
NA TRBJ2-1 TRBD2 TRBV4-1 CASSRRLAGYNEQFF TGCGCCAGCAGCCGCCGACTAGCAGGGTACAATGAGCAGTTCTTC
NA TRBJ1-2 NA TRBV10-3 CAISDLGEGGYTF TGTGCCATCAGTGATTTGGGAGAAGGGGGCTACACCTTC
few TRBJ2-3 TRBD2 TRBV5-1 CASSQQTSESDTQYF TGCGCCAGCAGCCAACAGACTAGCGAGTCAGATACGCAGTATTTT
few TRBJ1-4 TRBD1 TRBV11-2 CASSFGTGRNEKLFF TGTGCCAGCAGCTTCGGGACAGGCCGGAATGAAAAACTGTTTTTT
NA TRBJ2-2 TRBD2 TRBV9 CASSVSIAGGNTGELFF TGTGCCAGCAGCGTGAGCATAGCGGGAGGGAACACCGGGGAGCTGTTTTTT
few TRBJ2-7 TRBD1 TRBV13 CASSLDRDSEQYF TGTGCCAGCAGCTTGGACAGGGATAGCGAGCAGTACTTC
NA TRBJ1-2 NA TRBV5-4 CASSLTGYGYTF TGTGCCAGCAGCTTGACAGGCTATGGCTACACCTTC
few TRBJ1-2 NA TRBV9 CASSASHTNYGYTF TGTGCCAGCAGCGCTTCACATACTAACTATGGCTACACCTTC
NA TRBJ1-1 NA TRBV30 CAWSVQVTEAFF TGTGCCTGGAGTGTACAGGTTACTGAAGCTTTCTTT
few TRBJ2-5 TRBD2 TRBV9 CASSVIAGETQYF TGTGCCAGCAGCGTTATAGCGGGTGAGACCCAGTACTTC
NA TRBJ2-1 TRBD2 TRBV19 CASSISGLRSDEQFF TGTGCCAGTAGTATCTCGGGACTACGAAGCGATGAGCAGTTCTTC
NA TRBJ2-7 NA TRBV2 CASRLYEQYF TGTGCCAGCAGACTCTACGAGCAGTACTTC
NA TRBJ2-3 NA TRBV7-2 CASSLNSASTDTQYF TGTGCCAGCAGCTTGAATAGCGCCAGCACAGATACGCAGTATTTT
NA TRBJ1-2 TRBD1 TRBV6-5 CASSYAGQGAGGYTF TGTGCCAGCAGTTACGCAGGACAGGGGGCGGGCGGCTACACCTTC
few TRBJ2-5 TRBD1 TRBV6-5 CASRLQGGKETQYF TGTGCCAGCAGACTACAGGGGGGAAAGGAGACCCAGTACTTC
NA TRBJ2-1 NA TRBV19 CASSTSGEQFF TGTGCCAGTAGTACGAGCGGGGAGCAGTTCTTC
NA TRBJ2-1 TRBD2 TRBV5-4 CASSFLAGENNEQFF TGTGCCAGCAGCTTTCTAGCGGGAGAGAACAATGAGCAGTTCTTC
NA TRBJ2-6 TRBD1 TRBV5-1 CASSLTGTGVSGANVLTF TGCGCCAGCAGCTTGACCGGGACAGGGGTTTCTGGGGCCAACGTCCTGACTTTC
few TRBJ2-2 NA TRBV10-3 CAIRSGTTMGELFF TGTGCCATCAGATCCGGGACAACGATGGGGGAGCTGTTTTTT
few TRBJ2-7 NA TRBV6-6 CASSYPLQGRDGEQYF TGTGCCAGCAGTTACCCTCTCCAGGGGAGGGACGGCGAGCAGTACTTC
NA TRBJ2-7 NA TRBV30 CAWSAGGGSYEQYF TGTGCCTGGAGTGCTGGCGGCGGATCCTACGAGCAGTACTTC
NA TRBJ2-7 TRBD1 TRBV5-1 CASSLGQGSEQYF TGCGCCAGCAGCTTAGGACAGGGGAGCGAGCAGTACTTC
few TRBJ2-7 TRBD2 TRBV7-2 CASSPLAGVGDEQYF TGTGCCAGCAGCCCTCTAGCGGGAGTTGGAGACGAGCAGTACTTC
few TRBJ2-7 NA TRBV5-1 CASSFSGLMSSYEQYF TGCGCCAGCAGCTTCTCAGGCCTTATGAGCTCCTACGAGCAGTACTTC
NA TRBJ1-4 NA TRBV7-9 CASSQRGLPEKLFF TGTGCCAGCAGCCAAAGAGGTTTGCCAGAAAAACTGTTTTTT
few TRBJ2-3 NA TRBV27 CASSSPAADTQYF TGTGCCAGCAGTTCCCCTGCGGCAGATACGCAGTATTTT
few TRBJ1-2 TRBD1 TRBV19 CASSISGQGVGYTF TGTGCCAGTAGTATATCGGGACAGGGAGTTGGCTACACCTTC
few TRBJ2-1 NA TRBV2 CASSENEGAPQFF TGTGCCAGCAGTGAAAATGAAGGGGCTCCGCAGTTCTTC
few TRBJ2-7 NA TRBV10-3 CAISVGSGTAYEQYF TGTGCCATCAGTGTTGGTAGCGGAACTGCCTACGAGCAGTACTTC
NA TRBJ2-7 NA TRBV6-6 CASRTIASSSYEQYF TGTGCCAGCAGGACTATAGCGTCGAGCTCCTACGAGCAGTACTTC
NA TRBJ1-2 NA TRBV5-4 CASSLPGVSRHGYTF TGTGCCAGCAGCCTGCCGGGGGTATCCCGCCATGGCTACACCTTC
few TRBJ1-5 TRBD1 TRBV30 CAWGQGSNQPQHF TGTGCCTGGGGACAGGGCAGCAATCAGCCCCAGCATTTT
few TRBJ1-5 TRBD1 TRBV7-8 CASSPGQGNQPQHF TGTGCCAGCAGCCCCGGACAGGGCAATCAGCCCCAGCATTTT
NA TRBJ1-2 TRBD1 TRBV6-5 CASSYEQGARYGYTF TGTGCCAGCAGTTACGAACAGGGGGCGCGATATGGCTACACCTTC
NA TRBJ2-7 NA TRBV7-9 CASSLRETDEQYF TGTGCCAGCAGCCTAAGGGAGACGGACGAGCAGTACTTC
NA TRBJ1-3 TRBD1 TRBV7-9 CASSLSTGPSSGNTIYF TGTGCCAGCAGCTTATCGACAGGGCCGTCCTCTGGAAACACCATATATTTT
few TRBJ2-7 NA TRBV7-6 CASSLGASRPNEQYF TGTGCCAGCAGCTTAGGCGCTAGCCGACCCAACGAGCAGTACTTC
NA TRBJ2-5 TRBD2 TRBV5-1 CASSLRVTSGQETQYF TGCGCCAGCAGCTTGAGAGTGACTAGCGGACAAGAGACCCAGTACTTC
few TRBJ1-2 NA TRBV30 CAWSGGEPNQINYGYTF TGTGCCTGGAGTGGGGGAGAACCGAACCAGATAAACTATGGCTACACCTTC
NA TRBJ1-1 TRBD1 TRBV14 CASSRDRGTEAFF TGTGCCAGCAGTCGGGACAGGGGCACTGAAGCTTTCTTT
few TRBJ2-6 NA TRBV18 CASSPPQFSGANVLTF TGTGCCAGCTCACCACCCCAGTTCTCTGGGGCCAACGTCCTGACTTTC
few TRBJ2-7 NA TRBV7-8 CASSLQEGREQYF TGTGCCAGCAGCTTACAGGAGGGACGCGAGCAGTACTTC
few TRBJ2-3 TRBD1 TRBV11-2 CASSSPGTGIDTQYF TGTGCCAGCAGCTCCCCCGGGACAGGGATAGATACGCAGTATTTT
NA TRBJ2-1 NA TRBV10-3 CAISAGLWDEQFF TGTGCCATCAGCGCGGGACTCTGGGATGAGCAGTTCTTC
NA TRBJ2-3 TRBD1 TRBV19 CASSVDRASTDTQYF TGTGCCAGTAGTGTCGACAGGGCCAGCACAGATACGCAGTATTTT
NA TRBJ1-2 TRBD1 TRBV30 CAWSRGQGYAYGYTF TGTGCCTGGAGCCGGGGACAGGGGTACGCCTATGGCTACACCTTC
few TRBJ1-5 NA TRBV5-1 CASSLGGPQSNQPQHF TGCGCCAGCAGCTTGGGCGGGCCTCAGAGCAATCAGCCCCAGCATTTT